This entry lists 18 T cell receptor beta chains sequenced from one sample in a study of T cells in Graves' hyperthyroidism and ophthalmopathy (dated by TCRdb to between 2018 and 2021). The receptor library was made with multiplex PCR. Sequenced on an Illumina HiSeq 2000. Amplification of TCR beta CDR3 regions was carried out from RNA transcripts. For the first round of RT-PCR on the TCR CDR3, the HTBI primer set was used together with the Qiagen OneStep RT-PCR kit. TCRdb ran its own pipeline on the public reads, namely fastp trimming at Q25 and MiXCR clone calling, and kept in-frame beta chains. CDR3 protein sequences are deduplicated, and each keeps its most common genes and DNA. The sample yields around 800,000 distinct CDR3 sequences; around 39% were counted once. Clones ranked in the top ten supply around 10% of the sample. The specimen was blood. The receptors stem from a man younger than 30 with Graves' hyperthyroidism.

This clonotype appeared many times. J is TRBJ2-5 and V is TRBV7-9; TRBD1 agrees at 7 bases. Per germline, CDR1 SEHNR and CDR2 FQNEAQ (reference sequence). Germline trimming cut 5 bases from V and 5 bases from J; bases unmatched to any gene: 11. The CDR3 sequence is 15 residues long. CDR3 amino acids: CASSPRPQGQETQYF. The CDR3 coding sequence is TGTGCCAGCAGCCCGAGACCACAGGGGCAGGAGACCCAGTACTTC.

This sequence joins TRBV7-9 and TRBJ2-7; 13 nucleotides align to TRBD2. The CDR3 is made up of 16 amino acids. Germline V gives CDR1 SEHNR, CDR2 FQNEAQ (reference sequence). V lost 1 base, J lost 2 bases, and 2 bases stayed unmatched. CDR3 sequence reads: CASSLGGLAGPYEQYF. CDR3 bases: TGTGCCAGCAGCTTAGGGGGACTAGCGGGACCCTACGAGCAGTACTTC.

This chain joins TRBV5-4 and TRBJ1-5, with a weak D call TRBD1 (5 bases). Germline CDR1 is SGHNT and CDR2 is YYREEE (reference sequence). V lost 5 bases to trimming and J lost 9 bases, with 18 bases between them. The CDR3 loop spans 14 amino acids. The CDR3 bases are TGTGCCAGCAGTCCATGGGGCGCGGATCGGCCCCAGCATTTT. Amino acid sequence: CASSPWGADRPQHF.

This clonotype was seen at least ten times. CDR3 loop: CASSFGSYPETGELFF. The DNA of the CDR3 is TGTGCCAGCAGCTTCGGTAGTTACCCTGAAACCGGGGAGCTGTTTTTT. This chain links TRBV7-6 with TRBJ2-2; D uncertain. The CDR3 spans 16 residues. The V end was cut by 3 bases, the J end by 5 bases, with 16 bases between. Per germline, CDR1 SGHVS and CDR2 FNYEAQ.

This clonotype came up many times. V is TRBV9 and J is TRBJ1-1; TRBD1 aligns across 8 bases. The CDR3 is 14 amino acids. V shed 3 bases and J 4 bases; nucleotides not matched to a gene: 5. From germline, CDR1 is SGDLS and CDR2 YYNGEE. The CDR3 DNA is TGTGCCAGCAGCGCTTTTACAGGGGGCACTGAAGCTTTCTTT. Translated: CASSAFTGGTEAFF.

The sample holds many counts of this clonotype. This sequence joins TRBV2 and TRBJ1-5, with D tentatively TRBD1 (5 bases). The CDR3 contains 14 residues. V was pared by 8 bases and J by 2 bases, with 13 bases between. Germline loops: CDR1 SNHLY, CDR2 FYNNEI. The CDR3 loop is CASGAGGGNQPQHF. DNA of the CDR3: TGTGCCAGCGGGGCAGGAGGGGGCAATCAGCCCCAGCATTTT.

This clonotype has only a few counts. CDR3 loop: CSVPTSKGRETQYF. The CDR3 region has the DNA TGCAGCGTCCCGACTAGCAAAGGCAGGGAGACCCAGTACTTC. The J gene is TRBJ2-5, the V gene TRBV29-1, with 7 bases that match TRBD2. There are 14 residues in the CDR3. V gave up 6 bases and J gave up 5 bases; unmatched junction bases: 12. Germline V gene sequence: CDR1 SQVTM, CDR2 ANQGSEA.

CDR3 nucleotide sequence: TGCGCCAGCAGCCAAGGGGAAGGGGGACTCACCCTAGAGACCCAGTACTTC. Protein: CASSQGEGGLTLETQYF. The rearrangement links TRBV4-1 to TRBJ2-5; D could derive from TRBD1 or TRBD2 (6 bases each). Per the germline V gene, CDR1 is MGHRA and CDR2 is YSYEKL. The CDR3 length is 17 residues. The germline V and J ends were trimmed by 1 base and 4 bases, with 19 bases remaining between them.

This clonotype was observed a few times. This chain uses TRBV7-2 with TRBJ2-5, with D possibly called TRBD1 or TRBD2 (6 bases each). This CDR3 spans 15 amino acids. Trimming took off 3 bases at V and 4 bases at J, with 15 bases between the two ends. Germline V CDR1 and CDR2: SGHTA, FQGNSA. The CDR3 DNA reads TGTGCCAGCAGCTTGGGGGCAGCGGGCAGAGAGACCCAGTACTTC. Its translation: CASSLGAAGRETQYF.

This clonotype was seen at least ten times. CDR3 DNA sequence: TGTGCCAGCAGCTTAGCGGACAGCATTAATGAAAAACTGTTTTTT. Amino acid sequence: CASSLADSINEKLFF. V and J are TRBV7-9 and TRBJ1-4; D may be TRBD1 (6 bases). In germline, CDR1 is SEHNR, CDR2 FQNEAQ (reference sequence). CDR3 length: 15 residues. V was cut by 0 bases and J by 4 bases, with 9 bases left in between.

This clonotype was found many times. V gene TRBV7-9 combines with J gene TRBJ1-2, with a tentative D call TRBD1 (5 bases). Germline loops: CDR1 SEHNR, CDR2 FQNEAQ (reference sequence). Trimming cost V 4 bases and J 4 bases, with 19 bases left between them. The CDR3 is 16 amino acids. CDR3 nucleotides: TGTGCCAGCAGCTCGGCGAACCAGGGTAATATCTATGGCTACACCTTC. Residues: CASSSANQGNIYGYTF. Full variable domain (missing parts from reference TRBV7-9 and TRBJ1-2): DTGVSQNPRHKITKRGQNVTFRCDPISEHNRLYWYRQTLGQGPEFLTYFQNEAQLEKSRLLSDRFSAERPKGSFSTLEIQRTEQGDSAMYLCASSSANQGNIYGYTFGSGTRLTVV.

Details on this clonotype: An end of the junction does not agree with germline; a read error may underlie this. The chain links TRBV20-1 to TRBJ1-6; D not resolved. This CDR3 spans 16 amino acids. CDR1 and CDR2 (germline): DFQATT, SNEGSKA (reference sequence). The CDR3 coding sequence is TGCAATGCACTGGACTCTTACTCCTCCTATAATTCGCCCCTCCACTTT. It specifies CNALDSYSSYNSPLHF.

The genes are TRBV20-1 and TRBJ1-2; TRBD1 aligns across 9 bases. In germline, CDR1 is DFQATT, CDR2 SNEGSKA (reference sequence). This CDR3 has 14 residues. The J segment lost 8 bases and the V segment lost 6 bases, leaving 13 bases of the junction unmatched. The CDR3 reads CSADPPRQGVGYTF. The DNA for the CDR3 is TGCAGTGCCGATCCTCCGCGACAGGGGGTCGGCTACACCTTC.

There are many counts of this clonotype. This chain uses TRBV7-9 with TRBJ1-1; unclear D gene. This CDR3 has 13 residues. Trimming cost V 0 bases and J 6 bases, with 8 bases left between them. Germline V gene sequence: CDR1 SEHNR, CDR2 FQNEAQ (reference sequence). CDR3 in DNA: TGTGCCAGCAGCTTAGCCGGGTATCCTGAAGCTTTCTTT. Amino acid sequence: CASSLAGYPEAFF.

By share of the sample, this clonotype is medium-sized. The rearrangement joins TRBV7-9 to TRBJ2-2; D remains ambiguous. The germline V gene has CDR1 SEHNR and CDR2 FQNEAQ (reference sequence). The CDR3 has 13 amino acids. V lost 2 bases and J 7 bases, leaving 8 bases between the germline ends. The CDR3: CASSLSDLGELFF. The CDR3 DNA reads TGTGCCAGCAGCTTATCAGATCTCGGGGAGCTGTTTTTT.

This clonotype showed up many times. The chain employs TRBV13 and TRBJ1-5; 8 positions agree with TRBD1. Trimming took 2 bases from V and 2 from J; bases not matched to a gene: 5. There are 16 residues in the CDR3. Germline values: CDR1 PRHDT, CDR2 FYEKMQ (reference sequence). The CDR3, as DNA: TGTGCCAGCAGCTTAAACAGGGGGATTGGCAATCAGCCCCAGCATTTT. The encoded protein is CASSLNRGIGNQPQHF.

This clonotype was seen once. An end of the junction does not agree with germline; a read error may underlie this. This rearrangement joins TRBV19 to TRBJ1-5; D not certain. The CDR3 is 16 amino acids. CDR1 is LNHDA and CDR2 is SQIVND in the germline V gene (reference sequence). The CDR3, as DNA: TGTGCCAGTAGTCCCCTTACCGGGAGCCAAGGTCAGCCCCGGCATTTT. Encoded protein: CASSPLTGSQGQPRHF.

This chain uses TRBV5-1 with TRBJ1-4, with D possibly TRBD1 on 5 matching bases. Trimming removed 5 bases from V and 3 bases from J, with 17 bases in between. The CDR3 is 16 amino acids. Germline V gene sequence: CDR1 SGHRS, CDR2 YFSETQ. CDR3: CASSSIAGGANEKLFF. CDR3 DNA sequence: TGCGCCAGCAGTTCGATAGCCGGGGGTGCTAATGAAAAACTGTTTTTT. The full variable domain, completed using reference TRBV5-1 and TRBJ1-4, is KAGVTQTPRYLIKTRGQQVTLSCSPISGHRSVSWYQQTPGQGLQFLFEYFSETQRNKGNFPGRFSGRQFSNSRSEMNVSTLELGDSALYLCASSSIAGGANEKLFFGSGTQLSVL.